One and the same sample provided the 3 T cell receptor beta chains below, sequenced in a study of cytomegalovirus exposure and HLA in healthy donors. With 60 Vbeta and 13 Jbeta primers, the PCR was carried out. Generated by immunoSEQ multiplex PCR, the TCRdb table keeps only in-frame clones and is missing some. Of approximately 130,000 clones listed, 70% to 85% are singletons. The source material was PBMCs. Receptors originate from a boy between 10 and 17 years old in good health and CMV-seronegative.

The V and J genes are TRBV29-1 and TRBJ2-1; 8 bases fit TRBD2. The CDR3 has 15 residues. With 2 bases clipped from V and 4 bases from J, the junction kept 7 bases outside the gene matches. The germline V gene encodes CDR1 SQVTM and CDR2 ANQGSEA. The CDR3 DNA is TGCAGCGTTGAATTGGCTAGCGGGCAGTACAATGAGCAGTTCTTC. This encodes CSVELASGQYNEQFF.

J is TRBJ2-7 and V is TRBV29-1; 8 bases align to TRBD1. The CDR3 runs 16 residues. Trimming at V came to 1 base and at J to 0 bases, leaving 8 bases not matched to a gene. The germline V gene encodes CDR1 SQVTM and CDR2 ANQGSEA. The CDR3 loop is CSVEGRGPSSSYEQYF. As DNA, the CDR3 is TGCAGCGTTGAAGGCAGGGGGCCCAGTAGCTCCTACGAGCAGTACTTC.

Here the CDR3 DNA reads TGTGCCAGCAGCTTAAATCCGCGCGCTAGCGGGAGTTTTCGTAATGAGCAGTTCTTC. Protein product: CASSLNPRASGSFRNEQFF. This chain joins TRBV7-3 and TRBJ2-1; 10 bases map to TRBD2. V dropped 1 base and J dropped 7; count of bases not matched to a gene: 16. The germline CDR1 and CDR2 sequences are SGHTA and FQGTGA. The CDR3 consists of 19 residues.